A selection of T cell receptor beta chains follows, all from one sample in a study of T cells after yellow fever vaccination. TCRdb redid the calling of the 5' RACE reads with MiXCR, one entry per CDR3 protein. The repertoire has about 350,000 distinct CDR3 sequences, roughly 8% of them found once; the top ten carry 15% to 20%. The material was PBMCs, obtained roughly seven weeks after the first yellow fever vaccination. These receptor sequences come from a man younger than 30 who received the YFV17D yellow fever vaccine. Both conserved end residues are part of each CDR3. D genes are given only for firm matches. Clone size appears in some rows only: once, few, many, or a class for an expanded clone.

TRBJ1-1 NA TRBV4-2 NA TGTGCCATGAGCCCCGAGAGAATAGTGAACACTGAAGCTTTCTTT CAMSPERIVNTEAFF
TRBJ2-5 NA TRBV18 NA TGTGCCAGCTCACCGGGGGGACGGGAGACCCAGTACTTC CASSPGGRETQYF
TRBJ2-5 NA TRBV11-3 few TGTGCCACCTACGAATGGGGAATCCAAGAGACCCAGTACTTC CATYEWGIQETQYF
TRBJ1-3 TRBD1 TRBV7-8 NA TGTGCCAGCAGCTTAGAGGGGGCAGGAGGAAACACCATATATTTT CASSLEGAGGNTIYF
TRBJ2-7 NA TRBV12-3/TRBV12-4 few NA CASSFGPGAIHEQYF
TRBJ2-7 NA TRBV7-6 few TGTGCCAGCAGCTCCCCATTGACCCTCCTAGGCGAGCAGTACTTC CASSSPLTLLGEQYF
TRBJ2-7 NA TRBV5-1 NA TGCGCCAGCAGCTTCGGGACCACCTACGAGCAGTACTTC CASSFGTTYEQYF
TRBJ1-6 NA TRBV12-3/TRBV12-4 many TGTGCCAGCATGGCATCCCAAGCACCCCTCCACTTT CASMASQAPLHF
TRBJ2-3 TRBD2 TRBV11-2 NA TGTGCCAGCAGCCCCGATCAGGGAGCGGGGGGCCCCAAATACACAGATACGCAGTATTTT CASSPDQGAGGPKYTDTQYF
TRBJ1-1 NA TRBV5-1 NA TGCGCCAGCAGCAGCAGGGAGGGCACTGAAGCTTTCTTT CASSSREGTEAFF
TRBJ2-3 TRBD2 TRBV28 few TGTGCCAGCAGTGGGGGACTAGCGAGAAACACAGATACGCAGTATTTT CASSGGLARNTDTQYF
TRBJ1-2 NA TRBV20-1 NA TGCAGTGCTAGAGATCCGAGGGACCTGGGCGGCTACACCTTC CSARDPRDLGGYTF
TRBJ2-2 NA TRBV7-2 few TGTGCCAGCAGGCCCTACGCGGCGAACACCGGGGAGCTGTTTTTT CASRPYAANTGELFF
TRBJ2-3 NA TRBV4-3 few TGCGCCAGCAGCCAGGATACTAGCACAGATACGCAGTATTTT CASSQDTSTDTQYF
TRBJ1-5 NA TRBV7-8 NA TGTGCCAGCAGCCCTAGAGGGGTGACAGCGGACAATCAGCCCCAGCATTTT CASSPRGVTADNQPQHF
TRBJ2-1 TRBD2 TRBV12-3/TRBV12-4 NA TGTGCCAGCAGAACTAGCGGGGGGGCCGATGAGCAGTTCTTC CASRTSGGADEQFF
TRBJ1-2 NA TRBV14 few TGTGCCAGCAGCCAACCGGGGGCTAGAGGGATTGGATATGGCTACACCTTC CASSQPGARGIGYGYTF
TRBJ1-1 NA TRBV12-3/TRBV12-4 once TGTGCCAGCAGCGTCAACAGGAGAATCACTGAAGCTTTCTTT CASSVNRRITEAFF
TRBJ1-1 TRBD1 TRBV5-4 few TGTGCCAGCAGCTCAAAGACAGGGGCTGAAGCTTTCTTT CASSSKTGAEAFF
TRBJ2-3 TRBD1 TRBV27 many TGTGCCAGCAGTATACCCCGGGACAGAGGCACAGATACGCAGTATTTT CASSIPRDRGTDTQYF
TRBJ2-2 NA TRBV5-1 many TGCGCCAGCAGCTTGAGGGAACAGGACGGGGAGCTGTTTTTT CASSLREQDGELFF
TRBJ2-3 TRBD1 TRBV7-3 NA TGTGCCAGCAGCTTACGAGCAGGGGGCGGAACAGATACGCAGTATTTT CASSLRAGGGTDTQYF
TRBJ1-1 TRBD1 TRBV5-4 few TGTGCCAGCAGCTTAAACAGGGGATGGGTAGCTTTCTTT CASSLNRGWVAFF
TRBJ2-7 NA TRBV20-1 few TGCAGTGCTAGTATTCGGCAAAACTCCTACGAGCAGTACTTC CSASIRQNSYEQYF
TRBJ1-4 NA TRBV4-3 many TGCGCCAGCAGCCAAGATAAGCCTCTGCGGAGAGAGGATGAAAAACTGTTTTTT CASSQDKPLRREDEKLFF
TRBJ2-5 NA TRBV19 NA TGTGCCAGTAGTCGTACCTCGGGACGGCGAGAGACCCAGTACTTC CASSRTSGRRETQYF
TRBJ2-2 NA TRBV5-6 NA TGTGCCAGCAGCGTGTCGGTACGGGAGCTGTTTTTT CASSVSVRELFF
TRBJ1-4 NA TRBV7-2 few TGTGCCAGCAGCTTAGGGGGGAGGGGGTTTGGTGAAAAACTGTTTTTT CASSLGGRGFGEKLFF
TRBJ1-1 NA TRBV7-9 few TGTGCCAGCAGCTTACCGGGAACCACTGAAGCTTTCTTT CASSLPGTTEAFF
TRBJ1-2 NA TRBV7-2 NA TGTGCCAGCAGCGCCGGGCCGGATTATTCCTATGGCTACACCTTC CASSAGPDYSYGYTF
TRBJ2-3 TRBD1 TRBV5-4 NA TGTGCCAGCAGCCGGCCGGGACAGCGGATTCCAGATACGCAGTATTTT CASSRPGQRIPDTQYF
TRBJ2-3 NA TRBV5-1 NA TGCGCCAGCAGCTTGGCCAACGACTTCGATACGCAGTATTTT CASSLANDFDTQYF
TRBJ1-2 NA TRBV10-2 NA TGCGCCAGCAGTGATGGGGTCCACTATGGCTACACCTTC CASSDGVHYGYTF
TRBJ2-6 NA TRBV14 NA TGTGCCAGCAGCCAAGACTCCGTTCGCTCTGGGGCCAACGTCCTGACTTTC CASSQDSVRSGANVLTF
TRBJ1-1 NA TRBV6-6 NA TGTGCCAGCAGTTTCTTGGGTGGGAACACTGAAGCTTTCTTT CASSFLGGNTEAFF
TRBJ2-3 TRBD2 TRBV7-2 few TGTGCCAGCAGCTCCTATAGCGGGGGGGCGGGGGATACGCAGTATTTT CASSSYSGGAGDTQYF
TRBJ2-3 NA TRBV10-3 NA TGTGCCATCAGTGAGCCAGGCGGTGGCACAGATACGCAGTATTTT CAISEPGGGTDTQYF
TRBJ2-5 NA TRBV7-8 NA TGTGCCAGCAGCCTCCAAAGGCCGTTCCAAGAGACCCAGTACTTC CASSLQRPFQETQYF
TRBJ1-6 NA TRBV7-6 many TGTGCCAGCAGCTTAGCGCCCCGGAGGAGCTTCCACTTT CASSLAPRRSFHF
TRBJ1-6 TRBD1 TRBV7-2 few TGTGCCAGCAGCTCCGAGGGACAGGGGTTGACACCCCTCCACTTT CASSSEGQGLTPLHF
TRBJ1-2 TRBD1 TRBV6-2/TRBV6-3 NA TGTGCCAGCAACCCCACAGGGGGGTACTATGGCTACACCTTC CASNPTGGYYGYTF
TRBJ1-6 NA TRBV7-2 NA TGTGCCAGCAGCTTAGTCGCGGGCAGCGGCTGGTCACCCCTCCACTTT CASSLVAGSGWSPLHF
TRBJ2-7 NA TRBV29-1 few TGCAGCGTCCTCGACAGATTTTACGAGCAGTACTTC CSVLDRFYEQYF
TRBJ2-3 TRBD2 TRBV5-1 NA TGCGCCAGCAGCTTAAGCGGGGGGGCACCAGATACGCAGTATTTT CASSLSGGAPDTQYF
TRBJ1-1 NA TRBV3-1 few TGTGCCAGCAGCCTCCACAGCGAGACTGAAGCTTTCTTT CASSLHSETEAFF
TRBJ2-1 NA TRBV7-2 many TGTGCCAGCCGGGGGTCTTACAATGAGCAGTTCTTC CASRGSYNEQFF
TRBJ1-5 NA TRBV15 NA TGTGCCACCAGGGATAGCAATCAGCCCCAGCATTTT CATRDSNQPQHF
TRBJ2-6 TRBD1 TRBV7-2 many TGTGCCAGCAGCTTAGGACAGGGCAACGTCCTGACTTTC CASSLGQGNVLTF
TRBJ1-3 NA TRBV12-3/TRBV12-4 few TGTGCCAGCAGTGTTACCACGGGAAACACCATATATTTT CASSVTTGNTIYF
TRBJ1-1 TRBD1 TRBV7-9 few TGTGCCAGCAGCTTAGTAGGGACAGGGCTAATGACTGAAGCTTTCTTT CASSLVGTGLMTEAFF
TRBJ1-2 TRBD1 TRBV28 few TGTGCCAGCGCCCCCGGGACAGGGGTTCAAGGCTACACCTTC CASAPGTGVQGYTF
TRBJ2-1 NA TRBV7-9 NA TGTGCCAGCGCTGGGGGCGTTGAGCAGTTCTTC CASAGGVEQFF
TRBJ2-7 TRBD2 TRBV6-2/TRBV6-3 few TGTGCCAGCATCTCCCTCGGGCGGGGGGGCCGTCGGATCTACGAGCAGTACTTC CASISLGRGGRRIYEQYF
TRBJ1-2 NA TRBV20-1 few TGCAGTGCTATTGTGACATCTTATGGCTACACCTTC CSAIVTSYGYTF
TRBJ1-2 NA TRBV5-6 many TGTGCCAGCAGCTTTGGCTCAGCAAACTATGGCTACACCTTC CASSFGSANYGYTF